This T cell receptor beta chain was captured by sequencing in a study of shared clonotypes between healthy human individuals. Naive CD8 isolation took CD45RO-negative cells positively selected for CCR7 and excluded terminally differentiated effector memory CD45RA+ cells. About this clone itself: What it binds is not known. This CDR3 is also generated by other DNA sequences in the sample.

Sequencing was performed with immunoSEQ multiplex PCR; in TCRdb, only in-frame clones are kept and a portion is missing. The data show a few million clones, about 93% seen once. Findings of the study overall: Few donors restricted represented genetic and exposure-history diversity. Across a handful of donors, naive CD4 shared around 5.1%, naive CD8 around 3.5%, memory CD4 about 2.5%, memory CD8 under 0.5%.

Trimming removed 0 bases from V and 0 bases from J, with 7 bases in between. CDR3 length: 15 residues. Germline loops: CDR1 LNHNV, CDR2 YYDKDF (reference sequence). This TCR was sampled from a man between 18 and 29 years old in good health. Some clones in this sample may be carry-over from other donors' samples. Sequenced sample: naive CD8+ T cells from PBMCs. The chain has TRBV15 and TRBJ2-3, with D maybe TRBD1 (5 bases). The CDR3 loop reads CATSRERGSTDTQYF. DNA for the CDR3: TGTGCCACCAGCAGAGAAAGGGGCAGCACAGATACGCAGTATTTT.